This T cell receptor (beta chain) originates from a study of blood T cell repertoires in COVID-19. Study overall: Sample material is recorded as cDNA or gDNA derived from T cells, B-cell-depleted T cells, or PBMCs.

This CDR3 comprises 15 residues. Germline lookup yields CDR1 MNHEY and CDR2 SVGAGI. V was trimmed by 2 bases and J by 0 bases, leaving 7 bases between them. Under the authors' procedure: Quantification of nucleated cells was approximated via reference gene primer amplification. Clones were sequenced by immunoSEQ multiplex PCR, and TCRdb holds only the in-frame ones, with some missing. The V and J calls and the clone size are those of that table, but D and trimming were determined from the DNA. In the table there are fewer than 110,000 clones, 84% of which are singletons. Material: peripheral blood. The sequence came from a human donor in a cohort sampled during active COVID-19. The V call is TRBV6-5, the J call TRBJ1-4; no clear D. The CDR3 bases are TGTGCCAGCAGTTACAGCACTGCAACTAATGAAAAACTGTTTTTT. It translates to CASSYSTATNEKLFF.